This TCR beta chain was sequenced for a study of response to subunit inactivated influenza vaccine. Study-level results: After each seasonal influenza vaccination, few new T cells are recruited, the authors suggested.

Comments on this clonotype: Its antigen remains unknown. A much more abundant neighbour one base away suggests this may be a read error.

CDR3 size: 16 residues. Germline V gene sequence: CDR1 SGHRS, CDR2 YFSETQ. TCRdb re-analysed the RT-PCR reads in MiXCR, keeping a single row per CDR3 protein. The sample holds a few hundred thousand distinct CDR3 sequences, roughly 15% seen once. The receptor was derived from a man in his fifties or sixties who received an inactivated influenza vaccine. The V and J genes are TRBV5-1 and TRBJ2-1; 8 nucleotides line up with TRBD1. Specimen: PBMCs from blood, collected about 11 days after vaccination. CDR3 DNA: TGCGCCAGCAGCTCCGACAGGGGACTCTCCTACAATAAGCAGTTCTTC. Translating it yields CASSSDRGLSYNKQFF.